This T cell receptor (beta chain) is drawn from a study of cytotoxic CD8 clonotypes in ibrutinib-treated CLL. Overall study: The study included about a dozen relapsed/refractory and more than 14 treatment-naive patients; roughly 18 had IGHV unmutated disease. Approximately 25 partial and 2 complete responses; at median 68 months, about 14 remitted, some 12 progressed.

Points from the study as a whole: Among the clonotypes, public ones were uncommon and contracted or held stable on treatment. Circulating CD8+ T-cell counts were tracked by baseline clonality, which exceeded that of age-matched healthy donors.

V was shortened by 2 bases and J by 0 bases, with 11 bases between the two germline ends. Germline CDR1 MDHEN, CDR2 SYDVKM. The length of the CDR3 is 15 residues. Data came from immunoSEQ multiplex PCR; TCRdb stores just in-frame clones and leaves some out. This sample has fewer than 400,000 clones, with 67% found just once. As regards this clone: Its antigen is undetermined.

This receptor was identified in a human donor with chronic lymphocytic leukemia. The material sequenced was PBMCs, taken after 36 months of ibrutinib treatment. The chain has TRBV28 and TRBJ2-7, with a weak D call TRBD1 (6 bases). This CDR3 is CASSLAGASSYEQYF. The CDR3 bases are TGTGCCAGCAGTTTAGCAGGGGCCAGCTCCTACGAGCAGTACTTC.